These 24 T cell receptor beta chains originate from one sample sequenced in a study of human T cells and chemical hapten exposure. Time point denoted: pre-sensitization, week 0. Treatment: therapeutic diphenylcyclopropenone sensitization with weekly scalp DPC. TCRdb passed the RACE reads through MiXCR, listing each CDR3 protein once. The table has tens of thousands of distinct CDR3 sequences, 11% seen once. Sequences were derived from whole blood, sampled in connection with sensitization to the hapten diphenylcyclopropenone (DPC). The receptors stem from a woman in her 50s with alopecia areata. Some clones in this sample may be carry-over from other donors' samples.

Turning to this clonotype: This could be a read error, since a much larger clone is one nucleotide away. J is TRBJ2-7 and V is TRBV28; D unclear. The CDR3 has 11 amino acids. The germline V gene encodes CDR1 MDHEN and CDR2 SYDVKM. CDR3 nucleotides: TGTGTCAGCAGTTGGCGAGTCGAGCAGTACTTC. Translation: CVSSWRVEQYF.

The sample holds many counts of this clonotype. The V and J genes are TRBV5-1 and TRBJ2-5; D unclear. Germline CDR1 SGHRS, CDR2 YFSETQ. Trimming shortened V by 0 bases and J by 3 bases, and 3 bases separated the two germline ends. This CDR3 is built from 12 residues. The CDR3 DNA sequence: TGCGCCAGCAGCTTGGGGGAAGAGACCCAGTACTTC. Its protein is CASSLGEETQYF.

The V gene is TRBV7-3, the J gene TRBJ1-1; unclear D gene. V lost 1 base and J 1 base, leaving 7 bases between the germline ends. Germline CDR1 and CDR2: SGHTA and FQGTGA. This CDR3 is built from 14 residues. DNA for the CDR3: TGTGCCAGCAGCTTAATCGGCAGGAACACTGAAGCTTTCTTT. Its translation: CASSLIGRNTEAFF.

In its sample, this clonotype was seen many times. The rearrangement links TRBV10-3 to TRBJ1-6; 8 bases are a match to TRBD1. V shed 0 bases and J 8 bases; nucleotides not matched to a gene: 6. The CDR3 consists of 16 residues. Germline V lookup: CDR1 ENHRY, CDR2 SYGVKD. The CDR3 coding sequence is TGTGCCATCAGTGAGTCACAGGGGGGGTTCTATTCACCCCTCCACTTT. Translation gives CAISESQGGFYSPLHF.

This clonotype was seen many times. J is TRBJ1-2 and V is TRBV10-3, with 9 bases identical to TRBD1. CDR3 length: 18 residues. J lost 2 bases, V lost 4 bases, and 14 bases had no gene match. Germline V gene sequence: CDR1 ENHRY, CDR2 SYGVKD. The CDR3 region is CAISVSIPTGTGNYGYTF. In nucleotides, the CDR3 is TGTGCCATCAGTGTTTCTATCCCCACGGGGACAGGGAACTATGGCTACACCTTC.

The CDR3 spells CASSKTGGVTEAFF. The CDR3 DNA reads as TGTGCCAGCAGTAAGACAGGGGGGGTCACTGAAGCTTTCTTT. The gene calls are TRBV12-3 or TRBV12-4 and TRBJ1-1, with TRBD1 identical over 9 bases. This CDR3 region has 14 residues. The trim removed 5 bases at V and 4 bases at J, leaving 5 bases unmatched.

This clonotype appeared a few times. The chain links TRBV3-1 to TRBJ2-5; D is perhaps TRBD2 (5 bases). The length of the CDR3 is 13 residues. CDR1 is LGHDT, CDR2 YNNKEL, per germline (reference sequence). V was clipped by 4 bases and J by 6 bases, with 12 bases between them. The CDR3 nucleotides read TGTGCCAGCAGCCGACCTCTAGCAAAGACCCAGTACTTC. Amino acids: CASSRPLAKTQYF.

This chain joins TRBV7-2 and TRBJ2-4, with TRBD2 matching 8 bases. Germline V CDR1 and CDR2: SGHTA, FQGNSA. The CDR3 is made up of 16 amino acids. Trimming removed 1 base from V and 3 bases from J; junction bases left unmatched: 5. The DNA for the CDR3 is TGTGCCAGCAGCTTAGGCGGGGGGCCAGGCAAAAACATTCAGTACTTC. This codes for CASSLGGGPGKNIQYF.

This clonotype was detected only a few times. The gene calls are TRBV18 and TRBJ1-2; D call uncertain. The CDR3 has 17 residues. V was cut by 3 bases and J by 0 bases, with 17 bases left in between. CDR1 is KGHSH and CDR2 is LQKENI in the germline V gene. The CDR3: CASSPTAAAPSNYGYTF. The CDR3 bases are TGTGCCAGCTCACCTACGGCTGCCGCCCCCTCTAACTATGGCTACACCTTC.

In its sample, this clonotype was seen many times. CDR3 bases: TGCAGCGTTGGTAGAGACACAAGGAATGAGCAGTTCTTC. Translating it yields CSVGRDTRNEQFF. The rearrangement links TRBV29-1 to TRBJ2-1; D unclear. V dropped 4 bases and J dropped 7 bases, with 14 bases sitting between them. CDR1 and CDR2 from the germline V gene are SQVTM and ANQGSEA. The CDR3 totals 13 residues.

This clonotype was observed a few times. The chain joins TRBV7-9 to TRBJ2-5, with unresolved D. The CDR3 spans 13 residues. V dropped 5 bases and J dropped 1 base, with 8 bases sitting between them. Germline values: CDR1 SEHNR, CDR2 FQNEAQ (reference sequence). This CDR3 is CASSVGIQETQYF. CDR3 bases: TGTGCCAGCAGCGTGGGGATCCAAGAGACCCAGTACTTC.

Many counts were recorded for this clonotype. The CDR3 region has the DNA TGTGCCAGCAGCCCCCGGTTAGCGGGTCTTTCCTACAATGAGCAGTTCTTC. Amino acids: CASSPRLAGLSYNEQFF. The V gene is TRBV7-6, the J gene TRBJ2-1; 7 bases agree with TRBD2. Germline lookup yields CDR1 SGHVS and CDR2 FNYEAQ. There are 17 residues in the CDR3. V trimming: 5 bases; J trimming: 1 base; junction bases outside the gene matches: 11.

The V gene is TRBV5-1, the J gene TRBJ1-3, with D unclear. CDR3 length equals 14 residues. Germline V gives CDR1 SGHRS, CDR2 YFSETQ. Between the trimmed V and J ends, which lost 0 bases and 3 bases, there was a span of 7 bases. The DNA of the CDR3 is TGCGCCAGCAGCTTGGACGGTGATGGAAACACCATATATTTT. Protein sequence: CASSLDGDGNTIYF.

The chain employs TRBV7-6 and TRBJ2-3, with TRBD1 matching 12 bases. The ends lost 0 bases at V and 4 bases at J; junction bases unmatched: 11. The CDR3 spans 19 residues. In germline, CDR1 is SGHVS, CDR2 FNYEAQ. This CDR3 is CASSLALGQGARWADTQYF. CDR3 DNA sequence: TGTGCCAGCAGCTTAGCGCTGGGACAGGGGGCGCGTTGGGCAGATACGCAGTATTTT.

This clonotype has ten or more counts. The rearrangement joins TRBV9 to TRBJ1-5, with TRBD1 matching over 10 bases. V was pared by 0 bases and J by 10 bases, with 7 bases of the junction left unmatched. Germline V gene lookup returns CDR1 SGDLS and CDR2 YYNGEE. This CDR3 has 15 amino acids. Here the CDR3 reads CASSVGGTGVSPQHF. Here the CDR3 DNA reads TGTGCCAGCAGCGTAGGTGGGACAGGGGTAAGCCCCCAGCATTTT.

Only a few counts were recorded for this clonotype. The rearrangement uses TRBV20-1 and TRBJ1-2; D is possibly TRBD1 (6 bases). In germline, CDR1 is DFQATT, CDR2 SNEGSKA (reference sequence). The CDR3 spans 14 residues. Between the trimmed V and J ends, which lost 6 bases and 1 base, there was a span of 15 bases. For the CDR3, the DNA is TGCAGTGCCGCTACAGGGAGAGTTAACTATGGCTACACCTTC. Its translation: CSAATGRVNYGYTF.

The sample holds a few counts of this clonotype. This chain links TRBV29-1 with TRBJ1-1; the D is unclear. Trimming left V 2 bases short and J 6 bases short, with 13 bases between. Germline assignment: CDR1 SQVTM and CDR2 ANQGSEA. The CDR3 covers 13 residues. The CDR3 DNA follows: TGCAGCGTTGAAAGGCCAGAACGGCCTGAAGCTTTCTTT. Protein sequence: CSVERPERPEAFF.

This clonotype was detected a few times. V usage is TRBV5-1 and J usage is TRBJ1-4; D is perhaps TRBD1 (6 bases). Trimming shortened V by 0 bases and J by 7 bases, and 10 bases separated the two germline ends. Germline lookup yields CDR1 SGHRS and CDR2 YFSETQ. The CDR3 sequence is 14 residues long. The CDR3 region has the DNA TGCGCCAGCAGCTTGGTTGGAGGGGGTGAAAAACTGTTTTTT. It specifies CASSLVGGGEKLFF. The complete variable domain, with remaining parts taken from reference TRBV5-1 and TRBJ1-4, reads KAGVTQTPRYLIKTRGQQVTLSCSPISGHRSVSWYQQTPGQGLQFLFEYFSETQRNKGNFPGRFSGRQFSNSRSEMNVSTLELGDSALYLCASSLVGGGEKLFFGSGTQLSVL.

The V gene is TRBV5-5, the J gene TRBJ2-2; weak D call: TRBD1 (6 bases). CDR3 length equals 16 residues. CDR1 is SGHKS, CDR2 YYEKEE, per germline (reference sequence). V gave up 3 bases and J gave up 2 bases, with 14 bases separating them. CDR3 sequence (DNA): TGTGCCAGCAGCTCACCGGGACACATAAACACCGGGGAGCTGTTTTTT. It codes for CASSSPGHINTGELFF. The full variable domain, with the rest looked up from reference TRBV5-5 and TRBJ2-2, is DAGVTQSPTHLIKTRGQQVTLRCSPISGHKSVSWYQQVLGQGPQFIFQYYEKEERGRGNFPDRFSARQFPNYSSELNVNALLLGDSALYLCASSSPGHINTGELFFGEGSRLTVL.

The V and J genes are TRBV7-2 and TRBJ1-2; D gene ambiguous. In germline, CDR1 is SGHTA, CDR2 FQGNSA. The ends were cut back, 5 bases at V and 5 bases at J, with 12 bases in the middle. CDR3 length: 13 residues. CDR3 amino acids: CASSRGKGYGYTF. CDR3 in DNA: TGTGCCAGCAGCCGAGGGAAAGGTTATGGCTACACCTTC. Full variable domain (rest looked up from reference TRBV7-2 and TRBJ1-2): GAGVSQSPSNKVTEKGKDVELRCDPISGHTALYWYRQSLGQGLEFLIYFQGNSAPDKSGLPSDRFSAERTGGSVSTLTIQRTQQEDSAVYLCASSRGKGYGYTFGSGTRLTVV.

The J gene is TRBJ1-1, the V gene TRBV29-1; tentatively, D is TRBD1 (6 bases). The CDR3 totals 14 residues. Trimming took off 6 bases at V and 2 bases at J, with 16 bases between the two ends. Germline-derived CDR1 and CDR2 are SQVTM and ANQGSEA. The CDR3 DNA reads as TGCAGCGTCCTCGACAGGACAAAAAACACTGAAGCTTTCTTT. Residues: CSVLDRTKNTEAFF. Full variable domain (rest looked up from reference TRBV29-1 and TRBJ1-1): SAVISQKPSRDICQRGTSLTIQCQVDSQVTMMFWYRQQPGQSLTLIATANQGSEATYESGFVIDKFPISRPNLTFSTLTVSNMSPEDSSIYLCSVLDRTKNTEAFFGQGTRLTVV.

This clonotype has just a few counts. V is TRBV18 and J is TRBJ2-5; possibly TRBD2 for D (6 bases). Germline V gene lookup returns CDR1 KGHSH and CDR2 LQKENI. This CDR3 is built from 15 residues. V was trimmed by 1 base and J by 1 base, leaving 10 bases between them. CDR3 amino acids: CASSPQLAPQETQYF. In DNA form, the CDR3 reads TGTGCCAGCTCACCACAGCTAGCGCCCCAAGAGACCCAGTACTTC.

The chain employs TRBV12-3 or TRBV12-4 and TRBJ1-1, with D possibly matching TRBD1 (6 bases). V was shortened by 5 bases and J by 3 bases, with 13 bases between the two germline ends. This CDR3 has 14 residues. In DNA form, the CDR3 reads TGTGCCAGCAGTACAGGGCTCGGGGACACTGAAGCTTTCTTT. This sequence encodes CASSTGLGDTEAFF.

This clonotype was observed many times. V is TRBV6-2 or TRBV6-3 and J is TRBJ2-7, with D possibly matching TRBD1 (6 bases). The CDR3 loop spans 16 amino acids. Germline CDR1 reads MNHEY; CDR2 reads SVGEGT. V was clipped by 6 bases and J by 2 bases, with 20 bases between them. The CDR3 coding sequence is TGTGCCAGCAGATCGCTTGGACAGACCAAACCCTACGAGCAGTACTTC. This gives the protein CASRSLGQTKPYEQYF.